This paragraph reports one T cell receptor (delta chain). The target antigen is unknown. These data come from a study of Vδ1+ human thymocytes. Between roughly 98% and 99.6% of sorted thymocytes were Vdelta1+. Study-wide results and caveats: Despite high sort purity, roughly 18% of thymic T cell receptor delta sequences were Vdelta2. Thymic TRG and TRD repertoires appeared highly polyclonal. Bulk data may be misread because of unexpected Vdelta2 sequences.

CDR1 and CDR2 from the germline V gene are TSWWSYY and QGS. V lost 5 bases and J lost 1, with 14 bases in between. The CDR3 extends over 15 amino acids. Sequences come from RNA converted to cDNA by reverse transcription. Multiplex PCR used pooled V-gene forward primers and a constant-region reverse primer to amplify CDR3s. TCRdb re-called clones from the multiplex PCR reads via CATT. The sample has around 60,000 delta-chain clones; approximately 16% are singletons. The J gene is TRDJ1, the V gene TRDV1, with a possible D match to TRDD3 (6 bases). Input material: Vdelta1+ gamma-delta thymocytes from the thymus. Documented subset: FACS-sorted CD3+ TCRalphabeta- TCRVdelta1+ TCRVdelta2- thymocytes. This receptor was identified in a girl less than two years old who had congenital heart surgery. CDR3 sequence: CALGNLRGCTDKLIF. As DNA, the CDR3 is TGTGCTCTTGGGAACCTAAGGGGATGCACCGATAAACTCATCTTT.